This T cell receptor (beta chain) was found in a study of blood T cell repertoires in COVID-19. Study information: Cohort 3 recovered donors had two negative PCRs, clearance, or symptom resolution. COVID-19 samples, acute and convalescent, were from the United States, Italy and Spain.

Participants reported their clinical history, and cohort assignment relied on those reports. V shed 5 bases and J shed 5 bases, with 15 bases lying between them. Per the germline V gene, CDR1 is MDHEN and CDR2 is SYDVKM. The CDR3 length is 14 residues. Original analysis: Using reference gene primer amplification, nucleated cell counts were estimated. Generated by immunoSEQ multiplex PCR, the TCRdb table keeps only in-frame clones and is missing some. The DNA gave D and trimming, while V, J and clone size come from that table. Of approximately 170,000 clones in the sample, less than 80% were seen once.

This receptor was taken from an older woman in a cohort exposed to, infected with or recovered from COVID-19 (not recorded which). Sequencing input: PBMCs or T cells enriched from blood (not recorded which). V and J are TRBV28 and TRBJ1-1; D is undetermined. CDR3 in amino acids: CASSPRRAVTEAFF. For the CDR3, the DNA is TGTGCCAGCAGTCCCCGGAGGGCGGTGACTGAAGCTTTCTTT.